Presented here are 32 T cell receptor beta chains from one specimen sequenced in a study of CD8 T cells in ankylosing spondylitis. TCRdb fed the 5' RACE reads into MiXCR, producing one record per CDR3 protein. Found here are under 250,000 distinct CDR3 sequences, 32% of them singletons; the top ten hold roughly 4.2%. Material: blood, either unsorted or a sorted T cell fraction (not recorded which). Source of these receptors: a male donor with ankylosing spondylitis or in good health (not recorded which).

This clonotype has more than one count but fewer than ten. The chain joins TRBV6-1 to TRBJ2-1, with TRBD1 matching over 12 bases. The CDR3 is 17 residues long. Trimming at V came to 6 bases and at J to 7 bases, leaving 13 bases not matched to a gene. Germline assignment: CDR1 MNHNS and CDR2 SASEGT. CDR3 region: CASSPGFGTGGLNEQFF. The CDR3 DNA sequence: TGTGCCAGCAGCCCTGGATTTGGGACAGGGGGCTTGAATGAGCAGTTCTTC.

This clonotype was counted a few times. The chain combines TRBV20-1 with TRBJ2-7; D gene ambiguous. Trimming stripped 0 bases from V and 3 bases from J, with 12 bases between. The CDR3 loop spans 14 amino acids. Germline V gene data show CDR1 as DFQATT and CDR2 as SNEGSKA (reference sequence). CDR3 amino acids: CSARDRAGVYEQYF. The CDR3 nucleotides are TGCAGTGCTAGAGATCGAGCAGGCGTCTACGAGCAGTACTTC.

The rearrangement joins TRBV5-5 to TRBJ2-5, with D perhaps matching TRBD1 (5 bases). CDR3 size: 15 residues. Trimming removed 1 base from V and 5 bases from J, with 15 bases in between. CDR1 and CDR2 from the germline V gene are SGHKS and YYEKEE (reference sequence). The chain's CDR3 is CASSLFQGRWETQYF. DNA for the CDR3: TGTGCCAGCAGCTTGTTTCAGGGAAGGTGGGAGACCCAGTACTTC.

This clonotype has a handful of counts. This chain connects TRBV20-1 to TRBJ2-1; unclear D gene. The CDR3 has 15 residues. Trimming stripped 1 base from V and 4 bases from J, with 14 bases between. Germline V gene sequence: CDR1 DFQATT, CDR2 SNEGSKA (reference sequence). In DNA form, the CDR3 reads TGCAGTGCTAGAGGTGGCGCAGGTAATTACAATGAGCAGTTCTTC. Its protein is CSARGGAGNYNEQFF.

The chain recombines TRBV20-1 with TRBJ2-4, with TRBD1 as a possible D gene (6 bases). With 5 bases removed from V and 3 bases from J, the gap between germline ends came to 11 bases. Germline CDR1 DFQATT, CDR2 SNEGSKA (reference sequence). The CDR3 is 13 residues long. The CDR3 sequence: CSAYQGSKNIQYF. As DNA, the CDR3 is TGCAGTGCTTACCAGGGGAGCAAAAACATTCAGTACTTC.

This clonotype was seen many times. V is TRBV20-1 and J is TRBJ1-3, with TRBD1 matching over 8 bases. The germline V gene encodes CDR1 DFQATT and CDR2 SNEGSKA (reference sequence). This CDR3 is built from 14 residues. The junction had 8 bases not matched to a gene; V was cut back by 6 bases and J by 4 bases. CDR3 in DNA: TGCAGTGCGGAAAGGACAGGGAACGGAAACACCATATATTTT. Translating it yields CSAERTGNGNTIYF.

This chain connects TRBV6-1 to TRBJ2-3; no clear D gene. Trimming shortened V by 4 bases and J by 4 bases, and 3 bases separated the two germline ends. Germline lookup yields CDR1 MNHNS and CDR2 SASEGT. The CDR3 consists of 11 residues. CDR3 DNA sequence: TGTGCCAGCAGTGTATCAGATACGCAGTATTTT. Translated, it gives CASSVSDTQYF.

This clonotype appeared a few times. The V and J genes are TRBV12-3 or TRBV12-4 and TRBJ1-5; no definite D call. The CDR3 spans 15 residues. With 3 bases removed from V and 4 bases from J, the gap between germline ends came to 13 bases. The CDR3 sequence is CASSFGVGGNQPQHF. The CDR3 DNA is TGTGCCAGCAGTTTTGGTGTAGGAGGAAATCAGCCCCAGCATTTT.

The chain carries TRBV4-2 and TRBJ2-3; 10 nucleotides line up with TRBD2. Germline CDR1 reads LGHNA; CDR2 reads YNFKEQ. The CDR3 consists of 16 residues. V gave up 1 base and J gave up 7 bases; unmatched junction bases: 8. CDR3 in amino acids: CASSQGLAGATHTQYF. Written as DNA, the CDR3 is TGTGCCAGCAGCCAAGGGCTAGCGGGGGCCACTCATACGCAGTATTTT.

The J gene is TRBJ2-5, the V gene TRBV7-9; 9 positions match TRBD1. This CDR3 is built from 12 residues. V gave up 8 bases and J gave up 4 bases; unmatched junction bases: 2. In germline, CDR1 is SEHNR, CDR2 FQNEAQ (reference sequence). DNA for the CDR3: TGTGCCAGCGACAGGGGGAGAGAGACCCAGTACTTC. It encodes CASDRGRETQYF.

The chain joins TRBV20-1 to TRBJ2-2; D not certain. The CDR3 is made up of 12 amino acids. Germline CDR1 reads DFQATT; CDR2 reads SNEGSKA (reference sequence). Trimming took 0 bases from V and 6 from J, leaving 5 bases between them. The CDR3 loop is CSAREGAGELFF. For the CDR3, the DNA is TGCAGTGCTAGAGAGGGCGCCGGGGAGCTGTTTTTT.

V is TRBV20-1 and J is TRBJ2-3; 8 nucleotides line up with TRBD1. Germline lookup yields CDR1 DFQATT and CDR2 SNEGSKA (reference sequence). The trim removed 7 bases at V and 1 base at J, leaving 4 bases unmatched. There are 13 residues in the CDR3. The CDR3, as DNA: TGCAGTGACACGACAGGGGGCACAGATACGCAGTATTTT. Translated: CSDTTGGTDTQYF.

In this sample, this clonotype turned up a few times. The V call is TRBV5-1, the J call TRBJ2-1, with D possibly being TRBD2 (7 bases). This CDR3 region has 14 residues. Germline V CDR1 and CDR2: SGHRS, YFSETQ. V gave up 3 bases and J gave up 9 bases, with 16 bases separating them. The CDR3 region has the DNA TGCGCCAGCAGCTCCGCTGGGGGGGCCGTTGAGCAGTTCTTC. Translation: CASSSAGGAVEQFF.

This clonotype showed up just a few times. This chain links TRBV20-1 with TRBJ1-4, with D perhaps matching TRBD1 (6 bases). V lost 0 bases to trimming and J lost 8 bases, with 13 bases between them. CDR3 size: 14 residues. Germline V CDR1 and CDR2: DFQATT, SNEGSKA (reference sequence). The CDR3 DNA sequence: TGCAGTGCTAGAGATCCGGGACACCTCGAAAAACTGTTTTTT. Translation gives CSARDPGHLEKLFF.

This clonotype has more than one count but fewer than ten. The gene calls are TRBV29-1 and TRBJ1-1; possibly TRBD1 for D (5 bases). The CDR3 has 13 amino acids. Trimming shortened V by 4 bases and J by 0 bases, and 9 bases separated the two germline ends. Per germline, CDR1 SQVTM and CDR2 ANQGSEA. The CDR3, as DNA: TGCAGCGTTGCGGGACTAATGAACACTGAAGCTTTCTTT. Protein product: CSVAGLMNTEAFF.

This clonotype was seen more than once but under ten times. The rearrangement uses TRBV20-1 and TRBJ2-3; tentatively, D is TRBD1 or TRBD2 (6 bases each). Germline V gives CDR1 DFQATT, CDR2 SNEGSKA (reference sequence). V was trimmed by 4 bases and J by 8 bases, leaving 16 bases between them. The CDR3 spans 13 residues. Here the CDR3 reads CSANGGPQGTQYF. CDR3 in DNA: TGCAGTGCTAACGGGGGCCCACAGGGTACGCAGTATTTT.

The chain uses TRBV5-1 and TRBJ2-3; 7 bases match TRBD2. The germline V gene has CDR1 SGHRS and CDR2 YFSETQ. CDR3 length equals 14 residues. Unmatched junction bases numbered 4, after V lost 2 bases and J lost 4 bases. The CDR3 reads CASSLMAGADTQYF. The CDR3, as DNA: TGCGCCAGCAGCTTAATGGCGGGGGCAGATACGCAGTATTTT. Full variable domain (rest looked up from reference TRBV5-1 and TRBJ2-3): KAGVTQTPRYLIKTRGQQVTLSCSPISGHRSVSWYQQTPGQGLQFLFEYFSETQRNKGNFPGRFSGRQFSNSRSEMNVSTLELGDSALYLCASSLMAGADTQYFGPGTRLTVL.

This clonotype was recorded a few times. The chain is built from TRBV5-6 and TRBJ2-1; no clear D gene. This CDR3 has 14 amino acids. Germline CDR1 is SGHDT and CDR2 is YYEEEE. V lost 2 bases to trimming and J lost 6 bases, with 12 bases between them. CDR3 DNA: TGTGCCAGCAGCTTCATGAGCGCAGCCAATGAGCAGTTCTTC. This encodes CASSFMSAANEQFF.

This clonotype was observed many times. The rearrangement links TRBV6-1 to TRBJ1-1; no firm D call. Per germline, CDR1 MNHNS and CDR2 SASEGT. This CDR3 contains 14 residues. Trimming took off 6 bases at V and 2 bases at J, with 13 bases between the two ends. The CDR3 region has the DNA TGTGCCAGCAGCCCCCTGGAACGTAACACTGAAGCTTTCTTT. This encodes CASSPLERNTEAFF.

The V gene is TRBV15, the J gene TRBJ1-4; TRBD1 is a possible D gene (6 bases). The CDR3 runs 15 residues. The germline V gene has CDR1 LNHNV and CDR2 YYDKDF (reference sequence). Trimming pared 5 bases from V and 3 bases from J, leaving 13 bases between. The CDR3 region has the DNA TGTGCCACCAGCGCCTCAGGGGTTGCTAATGAAAAACTGTTTTTT. Protein product: CATSASGVANEKLFF.

V is TRBV28 and J is TRBJ2-7, with 7 bases identical to TRBD1. The V gene end was trimmed by 6 bases and the J gene end by 3 bases; junction bases not matched to a gene: 8. This CDR3 contains 14 residues. Per the germline V gene, CDR1 is MDHEN and CDR2 is SYDVKM. CDR3 nucleotides: TGTGCCAGCAGGAAACCGGGACAGCACTACGAGCAGTACTTC. It translates to CASRKPGQHYEQYF.

This chain connects TRBV2 to TRBJ1-2; TRBD1 matches at 8 bases. CDR3 length: 17 residues. Germline CDR1 and CDR2: SNHLY and FYNNEI. The J segment lost 3 bases and the V segment lost 2 bases, leaving 11 bases of the junction unmatched. In DNA form, the CDR3 reads TGTGCCAGCAGTGAATCGGGGACAGGCACCCCCTACTATGGCTACACCTTC. Protein: CASSESGTGTPYYGYTF.

The chain employs TRBV20-1 and TRBJ2-7; 7 nucleotides align to TRBD1. V trimming: 5 bases; J trimming: 0 bases; junction bases outside the gene matches: 7. From germline, CDR1 is DFQATT and CDR2 SNEGSKA (reference sequence). This CDR3 comprises 14 residues. The DNA of the CDR3 is TGCAGTGCTGCCGGGACAGAGTACTCCTACGAGCAGTACTTC. Translating it yields CSAAGTEYSYEQYF.

This clonotype showed up just a few times. The rearrangement links TRBV29-1 to TRBJ1-2; D is uncertain. The CDR3 extends over 11 amino acids. Germline V gives CDR1 SQVTM, CDR2 ANQGSEA. The germline V and J ends were trimmed by 7 bases and 8 bases, with 14 bases remaining between them. CDR3 in amino acids: CSASIGWGYTF. CDR3 sequence (DNA): TGCAGCGCCTCTATTGGGTGGGGCTACACCTTC.

V usage is TRBV7-9 and J usage is TRBJ2-7; 8 bases are shared with TRBD2. Germline CDR1 SEHNR, CDR2 FQNEAQ (reference sequence). The CDR3 extends over 16 amino acids. Trimming cost V 2 bases and J 3 bases; bases outside gene matches: 9. The CDR3: CASSLSDGGAVYEQYF. The CDR3 bases are TGTGCCAGCAGCTTATCTGACGGGGGGGCGGTCTACGAGCAGTACTTC. Using reference TRBV7-9 and TRBJ2-7 for the parts outside the CDR3, the full variable domain is DTGVSQNPRHKITKRGQNVTFRCDPISEHNRLYWYRQTLGQGPEFLTYFQNEAQLEKSRLLSDRFSAERPKGSFSTLEIQRTEQGDSAMYLCASSLSDGGAVYEQYFGPGTRLTVT.

The sample holds many counts of this clonotype. The chain links TRBV10-3 to TRBJ2-7; D could derive from TRBD1 or TRBD2 (5 bases each). CDR3 length equals 13 residues. CDR1 is ENHRY and CDR2 is SYGVKD in the germline V gene. Trimming removed 0 bases at V and 7 bases at J, with 10 bases between. The CDR3: CAISESGRDEQYF. The CDR3, as DNA: TGTGCCATCAGTGAGTCGGGACGGGATGAGCAGTACTTC.

This clonotype was seen a handful of times. This chain connects TRBV12-3 or TRBV12-4 to TRBJ2-3; 7 nucleotides line up with TRBD2. The J segment lost 2 bases and the V segment lost 3 bases, leaving 5 bases of the junction unmatched. The CDR3 extends over 15 amino acids. CDR3 residues: CASSLIAGTTDTQYF. The CDR3 coding sequence is TGTGCCAGCAGTTTGATAGCGGGCACCACAGATACGCAGTATTTT.

This clonotype was recorded a few times. The chain joins TRBV20-1 to TRBJ2-2; the D gene is possibly TRBD2 (6 bases). The CDR3 consists of 17 residues. V lost 0 bases to trimming and J lost 3 bases, with 17 bases between them. Germline V gene sequence: CDR1 DFQATT, CDR2 SNEGSKA (reference sequence). CDR3 residues: CSARDDGRDFYTGELFF. The CDR3 DNA is TGCAGTGCTAGAGATGACGGCAGGGACTTTTACACCGGGGAGCTGTTTTTT.

This clonotype was detected only a few times. This chain uses TRBV29-1 with TRBJ1-2, with D unclear. The V and J ends lost 7 bases and 0 bases respectively, with 12 bases between them. The germline CDR1 and CDR2 sequences are SQVTM and ANQGSEA. The CDR3 contains 13 residues. This CDR3 reads CSAHGQTNYGYTF. CDR3 nucleotide sequence: TGCAGCGCCCACGGGCAGACTAACTATGGCTACACCTTC.

V and J are TRBV10-2 and TRBJ2-3; TRBD2 matches 12 bases. CDR3 length: 14 amino acids. After removal of 3 bases from V and 6 bases from J, the junction contained 1 base not matched to a gene. Germline V CDR1 and CDR2: WSHSY, SAAADI. Written as DNA, the CDR3 is TGCGCCAGCAGTGAAACTAGCGGGGGGGATACGCAGTATTTT. Translation gives CASSETSGGDTQYF.

This clonotype was picked up a small number of times. J is TRBJ1-4 and V is TRBV24-1, with unresolved D. CDR1 KGHDR and CDR2 SFDVKD come from the germline V gene. Trimming shortened V by 9 bases and J by 6 bases, and 16 bases separated the two germline ends. The CDR3 is made up of 14 amino acids. The CDR3 region is CATSVGAWDEKLFF. The CDR3 DNA sequence: TGTGCCACCTCAGTCGGAGCATGGGATGAAAAACTGTTTTTT.

This clonotype was observed a handful of times. The chain recombines TRBV6-2 or TRBV6-3 with TRBJ2-1; tentatively, D is TRBD1 or TRBD2 (5 bases each). The length of the CDR3 is 15 residues. CDR1 and CDR2 (germline): MNHEY, SVGEGT. With 2 bases removed from V and 0 bases from J, the gap between germline ends came to 8 bases. Here the CDR3 reads CASSYGGNSYNEQFF. The CDR3 DNA reads TGTGCCAGCAGTTACGGGGGTAACTCCTACAATGAGCAGTTCTTC.